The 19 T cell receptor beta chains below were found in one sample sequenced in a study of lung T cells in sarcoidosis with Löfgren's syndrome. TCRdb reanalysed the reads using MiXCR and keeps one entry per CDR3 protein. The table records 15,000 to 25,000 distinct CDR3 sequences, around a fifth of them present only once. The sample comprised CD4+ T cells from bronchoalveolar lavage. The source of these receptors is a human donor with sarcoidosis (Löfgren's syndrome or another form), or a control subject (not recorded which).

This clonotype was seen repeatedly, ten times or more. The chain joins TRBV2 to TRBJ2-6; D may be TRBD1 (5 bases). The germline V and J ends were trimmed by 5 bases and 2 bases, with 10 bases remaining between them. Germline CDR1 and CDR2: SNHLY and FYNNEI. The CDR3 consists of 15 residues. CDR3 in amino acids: CASSFQGTGANVLTF. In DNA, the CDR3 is TGTGCCAGCAGTTTTCAGGGAACTGGGGCCAACGTCCTGACTTTC.

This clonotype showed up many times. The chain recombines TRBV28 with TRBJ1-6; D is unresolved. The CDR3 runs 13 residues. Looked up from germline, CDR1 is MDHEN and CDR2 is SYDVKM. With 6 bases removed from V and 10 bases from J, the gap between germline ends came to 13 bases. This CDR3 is CASSRGSGSPLHF. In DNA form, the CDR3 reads TGTGCCAGCAGCCGAGGGTCGGGATCACCCCTCCACTTT.

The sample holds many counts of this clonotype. The CDR3 DNA sequence: TGTGCCAGCAGCTTAACAGCGAGCAATCAGCCCCAGCATTTT. Translation: CASSLTASNQPQHF. This chain uses TRBV7-9 with TRBJ1-5; no reliable D call. The germline CDR1 and CDR2 sequences are SEHNR and FQNEAQ (reference sequence). The V gene lost 2 bases and the J gene lost 1 base, with 6 bases spanning the gap. The CDR3 is 14 residues long.

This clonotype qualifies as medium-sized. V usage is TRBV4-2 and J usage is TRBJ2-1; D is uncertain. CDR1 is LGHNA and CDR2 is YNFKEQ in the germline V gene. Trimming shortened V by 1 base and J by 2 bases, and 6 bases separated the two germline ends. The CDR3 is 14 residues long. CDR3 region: CASSQVSPYNEQFF. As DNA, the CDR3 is TGTGCCAGCAGCCAAGTCAGCCCCTACAATGAGCAGTTCTTC.

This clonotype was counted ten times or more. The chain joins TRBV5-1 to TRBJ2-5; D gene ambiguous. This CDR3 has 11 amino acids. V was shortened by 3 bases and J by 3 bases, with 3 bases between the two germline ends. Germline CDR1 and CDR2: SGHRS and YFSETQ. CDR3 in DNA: TGCGCCAGCAGCTGGGAAGAGACCCAGTACTTC. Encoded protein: CASSWEETQYF.

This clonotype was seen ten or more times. DNA for the CDR3: TGTGCCAGGGGGGGAAGGAGCCTCACAGATACGCAGTATTTT. Protein product: CARGGRSLTDTQYF. The V and J genes are TRBV2 and TRBJ2-3; D may be TRBD2 (6 bases). The V end was cut by 9 bases, the J end by 2 bases, with 15 bases between. Germline V gene sequence: CDR1 SNHLY, CDR2 FYNNEI. The CDR3 extends over 14 amino acids.

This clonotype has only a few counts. In DNA, the CDR3 is TGCAGCGTTGAGCAGGGGGGAAAACTGTTTTTT. Its protein product is CSVEQGGKLFF. The chain links TRBV29-1 to TRBJ1-4; 7 nucleotides match TRBD1. This CDR3 region has 11 residues. The V gene end was trimmed by 3 bases and the J gene end by 10 bases; junction bases not matched to a gene: 2. Germline-derived CDR1 and CDR2 are SQVTM and ANQGSEA.

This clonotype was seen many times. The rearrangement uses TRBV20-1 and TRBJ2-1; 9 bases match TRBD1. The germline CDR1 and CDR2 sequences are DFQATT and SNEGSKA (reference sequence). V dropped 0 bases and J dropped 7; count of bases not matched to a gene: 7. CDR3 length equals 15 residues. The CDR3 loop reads CSARDLGQGLNEQFF. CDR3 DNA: TGCAGTGCTAGAGATCTGGGACAGGGATTGAATGAGCAGTTCTTC.

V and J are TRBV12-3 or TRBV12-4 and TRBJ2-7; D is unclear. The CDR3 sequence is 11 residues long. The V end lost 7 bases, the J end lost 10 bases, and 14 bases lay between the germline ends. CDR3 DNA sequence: TGTGCCAGCACCCGTGTTGGGGTACAGTACTTC. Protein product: CASTRVGVQYF.

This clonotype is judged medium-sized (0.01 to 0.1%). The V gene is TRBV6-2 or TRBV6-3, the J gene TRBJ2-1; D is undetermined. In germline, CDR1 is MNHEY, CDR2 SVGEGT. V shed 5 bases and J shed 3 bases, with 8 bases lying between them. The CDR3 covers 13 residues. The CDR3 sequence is CASSRGSYNEQFF. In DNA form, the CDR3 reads TGTGCCAGCAGTAGAGGCAGCTACAATGAGCAGTTCTTC.

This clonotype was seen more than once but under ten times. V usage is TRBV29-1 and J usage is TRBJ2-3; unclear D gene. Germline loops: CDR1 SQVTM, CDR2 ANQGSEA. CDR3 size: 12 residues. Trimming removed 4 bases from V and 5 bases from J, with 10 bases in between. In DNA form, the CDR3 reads TGCAGCGTTGGAATTAGCCGAGATACGCAGTATTTT. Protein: CSVGISRDTQYF.

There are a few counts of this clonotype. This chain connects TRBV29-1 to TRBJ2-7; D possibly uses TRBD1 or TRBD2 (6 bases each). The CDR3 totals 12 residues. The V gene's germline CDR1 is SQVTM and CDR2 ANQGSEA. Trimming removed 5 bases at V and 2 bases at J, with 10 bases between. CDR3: CSVIRGAYEQYF. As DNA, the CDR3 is TGCAGCGTTATAAGGGGGGCCTACGAGCAGTACTTC.

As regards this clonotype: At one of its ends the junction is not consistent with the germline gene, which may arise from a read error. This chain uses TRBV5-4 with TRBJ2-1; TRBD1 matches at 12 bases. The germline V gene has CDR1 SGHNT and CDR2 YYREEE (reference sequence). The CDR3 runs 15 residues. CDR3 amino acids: CANSLGTGGGNEQFF. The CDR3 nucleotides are TGTGCCAACAGCTTAGGGACAGGGGGCGGCAATGAGCAGTTCTTC.

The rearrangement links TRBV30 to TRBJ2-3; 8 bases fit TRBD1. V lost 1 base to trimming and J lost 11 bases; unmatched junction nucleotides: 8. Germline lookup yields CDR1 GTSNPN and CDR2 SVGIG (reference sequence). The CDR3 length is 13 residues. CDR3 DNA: TGTGCCTGGAGTGCAACCAGGACAGGGATGCAGTATTTT. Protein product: CAWSATRTGMQYF.

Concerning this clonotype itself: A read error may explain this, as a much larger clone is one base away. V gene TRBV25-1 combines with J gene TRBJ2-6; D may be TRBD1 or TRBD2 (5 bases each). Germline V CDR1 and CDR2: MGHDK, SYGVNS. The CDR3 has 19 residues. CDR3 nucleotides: TGTGCCAGCAGTGAATGGTTGGGGACGGCGAGCTCTGGGGCCAACGTCCAGACTTTC. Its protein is CASSEWLGTASSGANVQTF.

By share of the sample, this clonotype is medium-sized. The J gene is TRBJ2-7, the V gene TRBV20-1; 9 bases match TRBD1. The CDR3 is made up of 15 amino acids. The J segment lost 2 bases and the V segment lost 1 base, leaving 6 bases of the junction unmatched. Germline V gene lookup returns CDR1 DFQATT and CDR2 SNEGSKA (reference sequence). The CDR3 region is CSARAGTGYTYEQYF. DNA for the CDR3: TGCAGTGCTAGAGCTGGGACAGGGTATACCTACGAGCAGTACTTC.

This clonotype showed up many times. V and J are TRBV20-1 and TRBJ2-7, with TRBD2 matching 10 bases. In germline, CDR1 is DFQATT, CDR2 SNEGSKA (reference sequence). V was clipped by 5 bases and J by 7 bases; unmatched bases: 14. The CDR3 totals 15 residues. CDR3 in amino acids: CSAGPPGLADGEQYF. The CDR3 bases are TGCAGTGCTGGGCCCCCCGGACTAGCGGACGGGGAGCAGTACTTC.

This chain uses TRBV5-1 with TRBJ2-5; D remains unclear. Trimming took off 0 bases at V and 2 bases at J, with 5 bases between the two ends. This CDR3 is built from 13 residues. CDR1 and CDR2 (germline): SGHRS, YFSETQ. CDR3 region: CASSLVSQETQYF. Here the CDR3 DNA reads TGCGCCAGCAGCTTGGTCAGTCAAGAGACCCAGTACTTC.

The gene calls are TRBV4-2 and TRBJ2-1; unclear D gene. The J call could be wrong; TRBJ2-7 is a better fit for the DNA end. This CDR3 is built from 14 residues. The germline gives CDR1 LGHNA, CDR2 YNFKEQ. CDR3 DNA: TGTGCCAGCAGCCAAGGTGACCAAGGGAATAAGCAGTACTTC. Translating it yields CASSQGDQGNKQYF.